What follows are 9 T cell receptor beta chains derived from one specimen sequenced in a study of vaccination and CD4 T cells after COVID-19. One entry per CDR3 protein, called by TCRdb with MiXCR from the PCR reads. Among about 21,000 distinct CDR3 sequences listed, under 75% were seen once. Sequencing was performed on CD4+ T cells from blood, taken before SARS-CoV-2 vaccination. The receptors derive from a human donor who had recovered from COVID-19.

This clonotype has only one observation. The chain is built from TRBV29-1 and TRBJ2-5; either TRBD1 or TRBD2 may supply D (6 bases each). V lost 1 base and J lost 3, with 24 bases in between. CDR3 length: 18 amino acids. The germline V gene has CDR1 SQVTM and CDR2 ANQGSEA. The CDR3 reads CSVEVWVGDSGQKETQYF. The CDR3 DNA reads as TGCAGCGTTGAAGTTTGGGTAGGGGACTCAGGACAGAAAGAGACCCAGTACTTC.

DNA of the CDR3: TGCGCCAGCAGTGCCCTAGCGGGGCCGAATGAGCAGTTCTTC. Translated: CASSALAGPNEQFF. The chain employs TRBV10-1 and TRBJ2-1; the match to TRBD2 covers 9 bases. This CDR3 has 14 residues. Per germline, CDR1 WNHNN and CDR2 SYGVQD (reference sequence). The ends lost 4 bases at V and 7 bases at J; junction bases unmatched: 5.

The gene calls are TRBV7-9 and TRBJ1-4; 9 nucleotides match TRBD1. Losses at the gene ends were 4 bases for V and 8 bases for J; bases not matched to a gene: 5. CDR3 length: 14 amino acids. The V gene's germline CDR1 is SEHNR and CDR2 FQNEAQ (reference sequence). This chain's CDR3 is CASSWGQGIEKLFF. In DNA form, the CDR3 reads TGTGCCAGCAGCTGGGGACAGGGAATAGAAAAACTGTTTTTT.

CDR3 bases: TGTGCCAGCACACAGACAGTTCGCTCCTACGAGCAGTACTTC. This sequence encodes CASTQTVRSYEQYF. This chain uses TRBV19 with TRBJ2-7, with D tentatively TRBD1 (5 bases). CDR3 length: 14 amino acids. Germline loops: CDR1 LNHDA, CDR2 SQIVND (reference sequence). Trimming stripped 9 bases from V and 0 bases from J, with 15 bases between.

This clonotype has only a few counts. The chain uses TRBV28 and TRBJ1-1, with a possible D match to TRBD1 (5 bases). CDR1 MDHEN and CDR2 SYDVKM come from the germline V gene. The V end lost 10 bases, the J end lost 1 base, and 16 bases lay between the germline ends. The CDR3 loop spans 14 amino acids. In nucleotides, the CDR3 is TGTGCCACCACTCCACCGGGGCCGAACACTGAAGCTTTCTTT. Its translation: CATTPPGPNTEAFF.

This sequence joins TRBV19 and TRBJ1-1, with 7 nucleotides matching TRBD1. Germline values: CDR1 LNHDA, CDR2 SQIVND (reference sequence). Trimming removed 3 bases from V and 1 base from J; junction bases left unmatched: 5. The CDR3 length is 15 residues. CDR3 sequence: CASSIVDRSNTEAFF. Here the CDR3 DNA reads TGTGCCAGTAGTATTGTGGACAGGTCGAACACTGAAGCTTTCTTT.

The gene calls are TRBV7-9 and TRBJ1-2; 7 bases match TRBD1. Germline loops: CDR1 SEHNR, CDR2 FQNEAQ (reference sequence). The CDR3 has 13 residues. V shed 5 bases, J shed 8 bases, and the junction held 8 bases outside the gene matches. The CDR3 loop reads CASSTRQGLGYTF. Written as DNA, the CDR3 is TGTGCCAGCAGCACCCGACAGGGTCTCGGCTACACCTTC.

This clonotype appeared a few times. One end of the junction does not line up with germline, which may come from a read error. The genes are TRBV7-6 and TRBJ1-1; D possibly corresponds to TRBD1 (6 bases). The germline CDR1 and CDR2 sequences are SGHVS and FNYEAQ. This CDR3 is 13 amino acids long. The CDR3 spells CASTLQGNTEAFF. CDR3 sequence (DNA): TGTGCCAGCACCTTACAGGGGAACACTGAAGCTTTCTTT.

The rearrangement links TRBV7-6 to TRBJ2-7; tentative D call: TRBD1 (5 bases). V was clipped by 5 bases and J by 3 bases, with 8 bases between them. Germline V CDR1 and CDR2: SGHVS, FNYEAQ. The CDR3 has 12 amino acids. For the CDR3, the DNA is TGTGCCAGCAGCCAGGGCGGCTACGAGCAGTACTTC. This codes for CASSQGGYEQYF.